A selection of T cell receptor beta chains follows, all from one sample in a study of tumor-infiltrating lymphocytes in glioblastoma multiforme. TCRdb ran MiXCR on the multiplex PCR reads and lists one entry per CDR3 protein. This table holds almost 20,000 distinct CDR3 sequences, 55% to 70% found once. Sequences were obtained from peripheral blood. These receptors came from a male donor with glioblastoma. The CDR3 runs from the conserved cysteine through the conserved F or W. D genes are given only for firm matches. Expanded clones get a size class; other rows say once, few or many, or leave the size out.

J,size,D,V,length,DNA,CDR3
TRBJ1-1,.,.,TRBV11-2,15,TGTGCCAGCAGCTTCTCGGTCGGCCCGGACACTGAAGCTCTCTTT,CASSFSVGPDTEALF
TRBJ2-3,.,TRBD2,TRBV6-1,16,TGTGCCAGCAGTGAAGCGGACGGGAGGGCCACTGATACGCAATATTTT,CASSEADGRATDTQYF
TRBJ1-2,once,.,TRBV11-3,12,TGTACCAGCAGCCAGGCTTCCTATGGCTACACCTTC,CTSSQASYGYTF
TRBJ2-2,.,.,TRBV6-6,15,TGTGCCAGCACCGACTTGACAGGTAGCATCGGGGAGCTGTTTTTT,CASTDLTGSIGELFF
TRBJ2-1,.,.,TRBV11-2,16,TGTGCCAGCAGCTTAGAGTGGGTCAGCCCCTACAATGAGCAGTTCTTC,CASSLEWVSPYNEQFF
TRBJ2-2,.,TRBD2,TRBV11-2,15,TGTGCCAGCAGCGAATCCGCGGGAGTCACCGGGGAGCTGTTTTTT,CASSESAGVTGELFF
TRBJ2-3,once,.,TRBV20-1,15,TGCAGTGCTCCGCGTAGCGACGCCAGCACAGATACGCAGTATTTT,CSAPRSDASTDTQYF
TRBJ2-1,many,.,TRBV29-1,12,TGCAGCGTTGAAGATCCGAGGGGGGAGCAGTTCTTC,CSVEDPRGEQFF
TRBJ2-7,.,.,TRBV29-1,12,TGCAGCGTTGACGCATGGAGGGCCGAGCGGTACTTC,CSVDAWRAERYF
TRBJ2-3,.,.,TRBV20-1,13,TGCAGTGCTGGAGGTGCTAGCACAGATACGCAGTATTTT,CSAGGASTDTQYF
TRBJ2-3,.,.,TRBV6-5,14,TGTGCCATCAGTACTCGGGATTCGAGGGATACGCAGTATTTT,CAISTRDSRDTQYF
TRBJ1-1,.,.,TRBV11-1,17,TGTGCCAGCAGCTTTGACGGGGGAACCATACGGAACACTGAAGCTTTCTTT,CASSFDGGTIRNTEAFF
TRBJ2-5,.,.,TRBV11-3,13,TGTGCCGGCAGCAAACGACTAGGTTGGACCCAATACTTC,CAGSKRLGWTQYF
TRBJ2-1,.,.,TRBV20-1,12,TGCAGTGCTAGAGGGGGTAAGGTTGAGCAGCTCTTC,CSARGGKVEQLF
TRBJ2-7,.,.,TRBV6-5,14,TGTGCCAGCACCGAAACCCCTACTATCAACGAGCAATACTTC,CASTETPTINEQYF
TRBJ1-4,.,.,TRBV11-2,16,TGCGCCAGCAGCTCCCGACGGGGGGTAAATAATGAAGAACTGTTTTTT,CASSSRRGVNNEELFF
TRBJ1-1,.,.,TRBV11-2,11,TGTGCGAGCAGCTTATCACCAGAGGCTTCCTTT,CASSLSPEASF
TRBJ1-1,.,.,TRBV29-1,12,TGCAGCGGTGGCGGGGAAGGGACTGAAGCTTTCTTT,CSGGGEGTEAFF
TRBJ2-1,many,.,TRBV6-1,16,TGTGCCAGCAGTCGAGCCCGGCAGGGCCCTTACAATGAGCAGTTCTTC,CASSRARQGPYNEQFF
TRBJ1-1,large,.,TRBV11-2,15,TGTGCCAGCAGCTTCTGGAGGGATAGGTACACTGAAGCTTTCTTT,CASSFWRDRYTEAFF
TRBJ1-2,.,TRBD1,TRBV12-3/TRBV12-4,14,TGTGCCAGCAGCTCCGGGACAGGGCTGGGGGGCTACACCTTC,CASSSGTGLGGYTF
TRBJ2-7,.,.,TRBV11-2,13,TGTGCCGGCACCCTGGATCAGTGGTACGAGCAATACTTC,CAGTLDQWYEQYF
TRBJ2-1,.,TRBD1,TRBV29-1,13,TGCAGAGTTGCAAGTAGGGGGCAGTACGAGCAGTTCTTC,CRVASRGQYEQFF
TRBJ2-2,few,.,TRBV5-4,16,TGTGCCAGCAGCGCAAGGGGGGGTACGAACACCGGGGAGCTGTTTTTT,CASSARGGTNTGELFF
TRBJ1-1,.,.,TRBV6-1,12,TGTGCCGGCATGTCGGGTGGCACTGAGGCTTTCTTT,CAGMSGGTEAFF
TRBJ2-7,.,.,TRBV12-3/TRBV12-4,12,TGTGCCAGCAGTTTGGAGGGGGTCGAGCAGTACTTC,CASSLEGVEQYF
TRBJ2-7,few,TRBD2,TRBV7-9,15,TGTGCCAGCAGCTTCCAAGGGACTAGCGAGTACGAGCAGTACTTC,CASSFQGTSEYEQYF
TRBJ2-1,.,.,TRBV6-5,14,TGTGCCAGCAGTTACTCGCCGGGGGAGGATGAGCAGTTCTTC,CASSYSPGEDEQFF
TRBJ1-5,many,.,TRBV5-5,13,TGTGCCAGCAGCTTGGGTCCGGATCAGCCCCAGCATTTT,CASSLGPDQPQHF
TRBJ2-1,.,.,TRBV11-2,13,TGTGCCAGCAGTTTTACAGGTGGCACTGAGCAGTTCTTC,CASSFTGGTEQFF
TRBJ1-3,.,TRBD1,TRBV4-1,15,TGCGCCAGCAGCCAACGGACAGGGGACGGAAACACCATATATTTT,CASSQRTGDGNTIYF
TRBJ2-3,few,.,TRBV11-2,13,TGTGCCAGCAGCGTCCCCTTGGCAGATACGCAGTATTTT,CASSVPLADTQYF
TRBJ2-3,medium-sized,.,TRBV7-8,13,TGTGCCAGCAGCTTTGGGAGCACAGATACGCAGTATTTT,CASSFGSTDTQYF
TRBJ2-1,.,.,TRBV29-1,12,TGCAGGGTTGCGGTCTCCTACAATGAGCAGTTATTC,CRVAVSYNEQLF
TRBJ1-5,.,.,TRBV20-1,14,TGCAGTTCCCGGGTAGCGGGTGTCACAGATACGCAGCATTTT,CSSRVAGVTDTQHF
TRBJ2-2,few,TRBD1,TRBV29-1,16,TGCAGCGTTGATAACTTCGGGACAGGGGGAACCGGGGAGCTGTTTTTT,CSVDNFGTGGTGELFF
TRBJ2-7,medium-sized,.,TRBV20-1,12,TGCAGTGCTAGGATGGTTGGCGACGAGCAGTACTTC,CSARMVGDEQYF
TRBJ1-1,.,.,TRBV29-1,10,TGCAGCGTTGAACTCCAGGAAGCTTTCTTT,CSVELQEAFF
TRBJ2-3,.,TRBD1,TRBV30,17,TGTGCCTGGAGTGGAATACTCCGGGCCGTCGGGACAGACACGCAGTATTTT,CAWSGILRAVGTDTQYF
TRBJ2-7,.,.,TRBV29-1,12,TGCAGCGTTAAGACCAGAATCTACGAGCAGTACTTC,CSVKTRIYEQYF
TRBJ2-7,.,.,TRBV11-1,13,TGTGCCAGCACCCTGGATCAGGGATACGTGCAATACTTC,CASTLDQGYVQYF
TRBJ2-7,.,.,TRBV20-1,11,TGCTGTGCTGCGGACCGCTACGAGCAGTACTTC,CCAADRYEQYF
TRBJ2-1,.,TRBD2,TRBV20-1,16,TGCAGTGCTAGAGATTGGGGGGCGGGAGGCGACAATGAGCAGTTCTTC,CSARDWGAGGDNEQFF
TRBJ2-2,many,.,TRBV12-3/TRBV12-4,15,TGTGCCAGCAGTACATACACAGCGAACACCGGGGAGCTGTTTTTT,CASSTYTANTGELFF
TRBJ2-1,.,.,TRBV6-2/TRBV6-3,13,TGTGCCAGACCGGTGTGGGCCTACAATGAGCAGTTCTTC,CARPVWAYNEQFF
TRBJ2-2,many,.,TRBV12-3/TRBV12-4,14,TGTGCCAGCAATCCTGGACAGTACACCGGGGAGCCGTTTTTT,CASNPGQYTGEPFF
TRBJ2-7,.,.,TRBV2,11,TGTGCCAGAAGTAACACCTACGAGCAGTACTTC,CARSNTYEQYF
TRBJ2-1,many,.,TRBV5-1,13,TGCGCCAGCAGCGACGGACAGCAATTCGAGCAGTTCTTC,CASSDGQQFEQFF
TRBJ2-7,.,.,TRBV7-8,11,TGTGCCAGCACCACGGGGTACGAGCAGTACTTC,CASTTGYEQYF
TRBJ1-1,once,.,TRBV27,13,TGTGCCAGCAGTTTCTCCGGGAGTACTGAAGCTTTCTTT,CASSFSGSTEAFF
TRBJ1-4,few,.,TRBV20-1,11,TGCAGTGCTAGAGAGGACGGAGGACTGTTTTTT,CSAREDGGLFF
TRBJ1-5,many,.,TRBV10-3,14,TGTGCCATCAGTTTACAGGGTCCCAATCAGCCCCAGCATTTT,CAISLQGPNQPQHF
TRBJ2-5,.,.,TRBV10-2,13,TGCGCCAGCAGCGGGGGACTCCAAGAGACCCAGTACTTC,CASSGGLQETQYF
TRBJ2-1,many,.,TRBV5-4,13,TGTGCCAGCAGCTTGTCCAGCAACAATGAGCAGTTCTTC,CASSLSSNNEQFF
TRBJ1-2,.,.,TRBV25-1,15,TGTGCCAGCAGTACTCATTCGGGGACATACGATGGCTACACCTTC,CASSTHSGTYDGYTF
TRBJ2-7,large,TRBD1,TRBV11-2,13,TGTGCCAGCAGCCCGATGGACAGGGGAGAGCAGTACTTC,CASSPMDRGEQYF
TRBJ2-7,.,TRBD1,TRBV11-2,13,TGTGACAGCAGTTCCACACAGGGGACGGTTCAGTACTTC,CDSSSTQGTVQYF
TRBJ2-5,.,.,TRBV12-3/TRBV12-4,14,TGTGCCAGCAGTTTAGTGGGGACCGACAGGACCCAGTACTTC,CASSLVGTDRTQYF
TRBJ2-7,.,.,TRBV29-1,13,TGCAGCGTTGGAGGGCAGGGTGAGGTCGAGCAGTACTTC,CSVGGQGEVEQYF